This T cell receptor (beta chain) derives from a study of blood T cell repertoires in COVID-19. Study details: Acute and convalescent COVID-19 samples came from the United States, Italy and Spain. From T cells, B-cell-depleted T cells, or PBMCs came the material, which was cDNA or gDNA.

In the authors' methods: Nucleated cell counts were estimated from reference gene primer amplification. The protocol was immunoSEQ multiplex PCR, while the TCRdb copy is restricted to in-frame clones and leaves out a portion. The V and J calls and clone size are taken from that table; D and trimming were inferred from the DNA. The sample has about 94,000 clones, about four fifths seen once. CDR3 size: 15 residues. With V trimmed by 6 bases and J by 8 bases, 10 bases remained unmatched. Looked up from germline, CDR1 is LNHDA and CDR2 is SQIVND (reference sequence). This clone has more than one count but fewer than ten.

The rearrangement joins TRBV19 to TRBJ1-4; TRBD1 matches at 9 bases. Sequences were obtained from peripheral blood. The sequence derives from a man aged 55-75 years with acute or convalescent COVID-19. CDR3 in DNA: TGTGCCAGTAGCCTTGCCGGGACAGGGACCGAAAAACTGTTTTTT. This sequence encodes CASSLAGTGTEKLFF. Using reference TRBV19 and TRBJ1-4 for the parts outside the CDR3, the full variable domain is DGGITQSPKYLFRKEGQNVTLSCEQNLNHDAMYWYRQDPGQGLRLIYYSQIVNDFQKGDIAEGYSVSREKKESFPLTVTSAQKNPTAFYLCASSLAGTGTEKLFFGSGTQLSVL.